These 9 T cell receptor beta chains were sequenced from one sample in a study of T cells in Graves' hyperthyroidism and ophthalmopathy. From RNA transcripts, TCR beta CDR3 regions were amplified. First-round RT-PCR targeting the TCR CDR3 was performed with the HTBI primer set. TCRdb passed the multiplex PCR reads through MiXCR, listing each CDR3 protein once. The table records 600,000 to 800,000 distinct CDR3 sequences, about a third of them present only once. The sample was blood. The receptor source for this set is a woman aged 40 to 50 with Graves' hyperthyroidism.

CDR3 region: CASTGTGGYTF. CDR3 coding DNA: TGTGCCAGTACCGGGACAGGTGGCTACACCTTC. The chain links TRBV10-3 to TRBJ1-2; 8 bases align to TRBD1. This CDR3 comprises 11 residues. In germline, CDR1 is ENHRY, CDR2 SYGVKD. V lost 10 bases and J lost 7; bases outside the gene matches: 5.

Ten or more counts support this clonotype. The J gene is TRBJ2-5, the V gene TRBV7-2; 9 bases map to TRBD2. From germline, CDR1 is SGHTA and CDR2 FQGNSA. J was trimmed by 1 base and V by 0 bases; bases with no gene match: 3. The CDR3 is 16 residues long. CDR3 amino acids: CASSLASSGVQETQYF. The CDR3 DNA is TGTGCCAGCAGCTTAGCTTCTAGCGGGGTCCAAGAGACCCAGTACTTC.

The CDR3 spells CASSSEDSYEQYF. The CDR3 DNA reads as TGTGCCAGCAGTTCCGAGGACAGCTACGAGCAGTACTTC. The rearrangement joins TRBV12-3 or TRBV12-4 to TRBJ2-7; tentative D call: TRBD1 (6 bases). There are 13 residues in the CDR3. Trimming took 4 bases from V and 3 from J, leaving 10 bases between them.

The V call is TRBV6-9, the J call TRBJ1-2; no clear D. V was clipped by 2 bases and J by 1 base, with 14 bases between them. The CDR3 length is 16 residues. Germline V gene sequence: CDR1 MNHGY, CDR2 SVAAGI. The chain's CDR3 is CASSYDEDGDNYGYTF. CDR3 nucleotides: TGTGCCAGCAGTTATGACGAGGACGGAGATAACTATGGCTACACCTTC.

This chain uses TRBV7-2 with TRBJ2-7, with a tentative D call TRBD2 (6 bases). V dropped 4 bases and J dropped 3 bases, with 19 bases sitting between them. The CDR3 runs 16 residues. CDR1 and CDR2 from the germline V gene are SGHTA and FQGNSA. CDR3 bases: TGTGCCAGCAGCTACCCCTCTGGGGGAGGCTACTACGAGCAGTACTTC. Protein sequence: CASSYPSGGGYYEQYF.

The J gene is TRBJ1-2, the V gene TRBV9; D is undetermined. V shed 0 bases and J shed 8 bases, with 23 bases lying between them. CDR1 is SGDLS, CDR2 YYNGEE, per germline. The CDR3 length is 17 residues. The CDR3 nucleotides are TGTGCCAGCAGCGTAGATATCATGACCGGGGATGGACGGGGCTACACCTTC. It encodes CASSVDIMTGDGRGYTF.

The CDR3 region is CASSLGPAGPGDTIYF. The CDR3 DNA reads TGTGCCAGCAGCTTAGGGCCGGCAGGGCCCGGAGACACCATATATTTT. The V and J genes are TRBV7-2 and TRBJ1-3; tentatively, D is TRBD1 (5 bases). V lost 1 base, J lost 8 bases, and 18 bases lay in between. The CDR3 has 16 amino acids. Germline loops: CDR1 SGHTA, CDR2 FQGNSA.

V gene TRBV28 combines with J gene TRBJ1-2; 8 nucleotides align to TRBD1. The CDR3 is 13 amino acids. V shed 7 bases and J 8 bases; nucleotides not matched to a gene: 9. Germline assignment: CDR1 MDHEN and CDR2 SYDVKM. CDR3 protein: CASNSGTGDGYTF. CDR3 DNA sequence: TGTGCCAGCAATTCGGGGACAGGCGACGGCTACACCTTC.

The chain joins TRBV28 to TRBJ1-6; 8 positions agree with TRBD1. Germline CDR1 and CDR2: MDHEN and SYDVKM. Trimming cost V 11 bases and J 9 bases; bases outside gene matches: 15. This CDR3 is built from 15 residues. CDR3 in amino acids: CAGGQGKMLGSPLHF. The CDR3 DNA reads TGTGCCGGTGGACAGGGAAAGATGTTAGGTTCACCCCTCCACTTT.